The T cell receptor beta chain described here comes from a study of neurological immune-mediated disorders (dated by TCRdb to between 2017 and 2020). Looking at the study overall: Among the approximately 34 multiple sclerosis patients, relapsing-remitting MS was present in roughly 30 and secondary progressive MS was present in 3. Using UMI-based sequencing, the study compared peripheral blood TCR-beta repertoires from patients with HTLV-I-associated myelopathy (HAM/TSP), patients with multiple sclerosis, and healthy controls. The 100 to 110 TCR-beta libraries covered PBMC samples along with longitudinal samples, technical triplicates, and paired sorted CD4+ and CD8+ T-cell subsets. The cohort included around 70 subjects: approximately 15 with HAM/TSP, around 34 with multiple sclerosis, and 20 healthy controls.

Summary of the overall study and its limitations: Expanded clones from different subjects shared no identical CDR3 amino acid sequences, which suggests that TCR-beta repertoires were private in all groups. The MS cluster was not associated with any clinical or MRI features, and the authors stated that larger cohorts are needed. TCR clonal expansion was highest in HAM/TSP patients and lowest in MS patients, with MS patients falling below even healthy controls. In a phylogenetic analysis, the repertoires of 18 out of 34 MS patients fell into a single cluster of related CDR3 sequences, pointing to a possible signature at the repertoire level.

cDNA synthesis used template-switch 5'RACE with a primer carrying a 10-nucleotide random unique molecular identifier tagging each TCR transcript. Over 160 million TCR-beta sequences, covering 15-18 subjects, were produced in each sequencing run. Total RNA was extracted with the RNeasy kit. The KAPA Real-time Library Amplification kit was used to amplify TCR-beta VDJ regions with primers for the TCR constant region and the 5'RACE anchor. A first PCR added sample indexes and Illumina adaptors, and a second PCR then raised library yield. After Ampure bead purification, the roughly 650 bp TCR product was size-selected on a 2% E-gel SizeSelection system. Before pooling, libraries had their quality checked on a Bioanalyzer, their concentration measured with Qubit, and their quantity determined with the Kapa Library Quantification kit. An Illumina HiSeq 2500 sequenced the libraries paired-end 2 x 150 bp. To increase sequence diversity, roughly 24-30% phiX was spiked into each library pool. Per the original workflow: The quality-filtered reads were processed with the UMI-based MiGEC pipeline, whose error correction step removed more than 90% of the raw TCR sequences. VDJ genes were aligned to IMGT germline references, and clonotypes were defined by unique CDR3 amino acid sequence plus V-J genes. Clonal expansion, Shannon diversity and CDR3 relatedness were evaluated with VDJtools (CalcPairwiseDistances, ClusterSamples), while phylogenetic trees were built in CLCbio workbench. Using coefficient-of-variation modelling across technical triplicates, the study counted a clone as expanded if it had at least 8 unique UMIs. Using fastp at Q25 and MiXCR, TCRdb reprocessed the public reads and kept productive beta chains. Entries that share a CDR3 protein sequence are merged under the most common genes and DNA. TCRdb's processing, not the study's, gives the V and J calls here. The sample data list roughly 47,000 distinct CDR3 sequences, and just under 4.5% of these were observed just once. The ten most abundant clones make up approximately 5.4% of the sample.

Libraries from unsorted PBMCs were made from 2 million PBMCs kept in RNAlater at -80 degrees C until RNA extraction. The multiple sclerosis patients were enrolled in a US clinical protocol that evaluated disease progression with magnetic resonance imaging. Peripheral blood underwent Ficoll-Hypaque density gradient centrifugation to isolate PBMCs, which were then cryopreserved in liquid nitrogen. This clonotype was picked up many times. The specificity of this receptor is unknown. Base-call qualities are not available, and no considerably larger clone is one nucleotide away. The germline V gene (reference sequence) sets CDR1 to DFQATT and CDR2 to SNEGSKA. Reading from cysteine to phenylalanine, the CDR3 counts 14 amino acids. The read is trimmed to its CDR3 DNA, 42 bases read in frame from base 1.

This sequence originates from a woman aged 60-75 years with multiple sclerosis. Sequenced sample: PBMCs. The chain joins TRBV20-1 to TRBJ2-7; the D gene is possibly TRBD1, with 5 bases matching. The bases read TGCAGCGCCCTAAGGGGCGGAACTGCCTCCGAGCAGTACTTC. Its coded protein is CSALRGGTASEQYF.